This is a list of T cell receptor beta chains from one sample in a study of blood T cell repertoires in COVID-19. Sequencing was performed with immunoSEQ multiplex PCR; in TCRdb, only in-frame clones are kept and a portion is missing. There are around 300,000 clones in the sample; 85% occur only once, and around 7.2% lies in the top ten. Input material: peripheral blood. These receptors were collected from a human donor in a cohort sampled during active COVID-19. CDR3s include the opening cysteine and the closing phenylalanine or tryptophan. Each record gives: clone size, V gene, J gene, D gene, CDR3 protein, CDR3 DNA. A D gene is named only where the DNA matches it firmly. Where a row states a size, it is once, few, many or the class of an expanded clone; other rows omit it.

>-|TRBV7-9|TRBJ1-5|-
CASSLAGYQPQHF
TGTGCCAGCAGCTTGGCGGGTTACCAGCCCCAGCATTTT
>-|TRBV5-4|TRBJ2-6|-
CASSLAFRGSGANVLTF
TGTGCCAGCAGCTTGGCCTTTAGGGGCTCTGGGGCCAACGTCCTGACTTTC
>-|TRBV14|TRBJ1-2|TRBD1
CASSQEGDTGVYGYTF
TGTGCCAGCAGCCAAGAGGGGGATACAGGGGTCTATGGCTACACCTTC
>-|TRBV11-2|TRBJ1-1|-
CASSHARTEAFF
TGTGCCAGCAGCCACGCTAGGACTGAAGCTTTCTTT
>-|TRBV7-9|TRBJ1-1|-
CASSLGQMNTEAFF
TGTGCCAGCAGCTTAGGACAGATGAACACTGAAGCTTTCTTT
>-|TRBV6-1|TRBJ1-5|-
CASSEAGNQPQHF
TGTGCCAGCAGTGAAGCCGGGAATCAGCCCCAGCATTTT
>-|TRBV15|TRBJ1-1|-
CATSLPRTANTEAFF
TGTGCCACCAGTCTTCCCAGGACAGCGAACACTGAAGCTTTCTTT
>-|TRBV5-4|TRBJ1-2|-
CASRFPGRTGNYGYTF
TGTGCCAGCAGATTTCCCGGGAGAACGGGAAACTATGGCTACACCTTC
>-|TRBV18|TRBJ1-2|-
CASSAARPVGYTF
TGTGCCAGCTCAGCAGCGCGTCCGGTTGGCTACACCTTC
>-|TRBV5-5|TRBJ2-7|TRBD2
CASSPGGGIDEQYF
TGTGCCAGCAGCCCCGGGGGGGGGATCGACGAGCAGTACTTC
>-|TRBV9|TRBJ2-3|-
CASSVGGRQSDTQYF
TGTGCCAGCAGCGTAGGTGGTCGACAGTCCGATACGCAGTATTTT
>once|TRBV19|TRBJ1-2|TRBD1
CASTSTGDGYTF
TGTGCCAGTACCTCGACAGGGGATGGCTACACCTTC
>-|TRBV5-6|TRBJ2-3|TRBD1
CASSARDSETDTQYF
TGTGCCAGCAGCGCACGGGACAGCGAGACAGATACGCAGTATTTT
>-|TRBV10-2|TRBJ2-3|TRBD2
CASSELGTRTDTQYF
TGCGCCAGCAGTGAGCTCGGGACTAGAACAGATACGCAGTATTTT
>-|TRBV10-2|TRBJ1-2|-
CASSDSGNYGYTF
TGCGCCAGCAGTGACTCGGGAAACTATGGCTACACCTTC
>-|TRBV7-9|TRBJ1-4|-
CASSKIRDTERRNRLFF
TGTGCCAGCAGCAAGATCCGGGACACGGAACGGCGGAATAGACTGTTTTTT
>-|TRBV18|TRBJ2-7|TRBD1
CASSLTGTALYEQYF
TGTGCCAGCTCACTCACCGGGACAGCACTCTACGAGCAGTACTTC
>-|TRBV7-2|TRBJ2-2|-
CASSYPVGGELFF
TGTGCCAGCAGCTACCCCGTCGGGGGGGAGCTGTTTTTT
>few|TRBV7-2|TRBJ2-7|-
CASRSDITYEQYF
TGTGCCAGCAGGTCGGACATTACCTACGAGCAGTACTTC
>-|TRBV5-1|TRBJ1-5|-
CASSQMQGGQPQHF
TGCGCCAGCAGCCAGATGCAGGGCGGACAGCCCCAGCATTTT
>-|TRBV5-1|TRBJ1-2|-
CASSPSQGQRYGYTF
TGCGCCAGCAGCCCGTCCCAGGGGCAACGCTATGGCTACACCTTC
>-|TRBV6-6|TRBJ1-1|-
CASSRLFGAGLNTEAFF
TGTGCCAGCAGTCGACTCTTCGGGGCGGGACTGAACACTGAAGCTTTCTTT
>-|TRBV5-6|TRBJ2-3|-
CASSLVGGPDTQYF
TGTGCCAGCAGCTTGGTGGGGGGGCCTGATACGCAGTATTTT
>-|TRBV24-1|TRBJ2-5|-
CATSDLQLTQYF
TGTGCCACCAGTGATTTGCAACTGACCCAGTACTTC
>-|TRBV4-1|TRBJ1-1|TRBD1
CASSRDRFTEAFF
TGCGCCAGCAGCCGGGACAGGTTCACTGAAGCTTTCTTT
>-|TRBV27|TRBJ1-5|-
CASSKTGRGPQHF
TGTGCCAGCAGCAAAACAGGGCGCGGACCCCAGCATTTT
>-|TRBV5-1|TRBJ2-7|-
CASSLAAGISTYEQYF
TGCGCCAGCAGCTTGGCCGCAGGGATTAGCACCTACGAGCAGTACTTC
>-|TRBV7-9|TRBJ2-2|TRBD1
CASSPRTGNPNTGELFF
TGTGCCAGCAGCCCTAGGACAGGAAATCCGAACACCGGGGAGCTGTTTTTT
>-|TRBV9|TRBJ1-2|-
CATSIQSADYGYTF
TGTGCCACCTCAATACAGTCTGCTGACTATGGCTACACCTTC
>-|TRBV7-2|TRBJ2-1|TRBD2
CASSQQTYSGGYNEQFF
TGTGCCAGCAGCCAACAGACTTATAGCGGGGGGTACAATGAGCAGTTCTTC
>once|TRBV5-5|TRBJ2-7|-
CASSVDLSRGQYF
TGTGCCAGCAGCGTGGACTTATCCCGGGGGCAGTACTTC